The 11 T cell receptor beta chains listed next were all sequenced from one sample in a study of T cell changes during pregnancy in multiple sclerosis. The repertoire was sequenced with immunoSEQ multiplex PCR; TCRdb's copy has only in-frame clones and lacks some. Of around 70,000 clones in the sample, roughly 94% were seen once. Sequencing was performed on peripheral blood, taken in the third trimester of pregnancy. These receptors all stem from a female donor with multiple sclerosis, enrolled in a pregnancy study.

This clone was found a few times. The chain links TRBV6-1 to TRBJ1-5; tentative D call: TRBD1 (6 bases). Germline V gene lookup returns CDR1 MNHNS and CDR2 SASEGT. Trimming removed 3 bases from V and 4 bases from J, with 10 bases in between. The CDR3 loop spans 14 amino acids. The CDR3 loop reads CASSDWTVNQPQHF. In DNA, the CDR3 is TGTGCCAGCAGTGACTGGACAGTTAATCAGCCCCAGCATTTT.

This chain joins TRBV11-2 and TRBJ2-5, with a weak D call TRBD2 (5 bases). With 1 base removed from V and 5 bases from J, the gap between germline ends came to 11 bases. Per germline, CDR1 SGHAT and CDR2 FQNNGV. The CDR3 contains 14 residues. For the CDR3, the DNA is TGTGCCAGCAGCTTAGTAGGGCGGGTGGAGACCCAGTACTTC. Its translation: CASSLVGRVETQYF.

The rearrangement joins TRBV7-3 to TRBJ2-1, with D possibly TRBD1 on 5 matching bases. The length of the CDR3 is 15 residues. V was cut by 3 bases and J by 5 bases, with 14 bases left in between. Germline V gene data show CDR1 as SGHTA and CDR2 as FQGTGA. CDR3 loop: CASSFRGDPHNEQFF. CDR3 nucleotide sequence: TGTGCCAGCAGCTTTAGGGGCGATCCCCACAATGAGCAGTTCTTC. The full variable domain, rest sourced from reference TRBV7-3 and TRBJ2-1, is GAGVSQTPSNKVTEKGKYVELRCDPISGHTALYWYRQSLGQGPEFLIYFQGTGAADDSGLPNDRFFAVRPEGSVSTLKIQRTERGDSAVYLCASSFRGDPHNEQFFGPGTRLTVL.

This clone is a singleton in its sample. The chain is built from TRBV6-5 and TRBJ1-6; 8 bases align to TRBD1. Germline V gene data show CDR1 as MNHEY and CDR2 as SVGAGI. The CDR3 covers 15 residues. V was clipped by 0 bases and J by 10 bases; unmatched bases: 5. CDR3 DNA sequence: TGTGCCAGCAGTTACTCAGGGACAGGAGGGTCACCCCTCCACTTT. Translating gives CASSYSGTGGSPLHF.

CDR3 coding DNA: TGTGCCAGCACTCCGGGCAGGGGATGGAGCACTGAAGCTTTCTTT. This encodes CASTPGRGWSTEAFF. The rearrangement joins TRBV27 to TRBJ1-1; D is perhaps TRBD1 (6 bases). V was trimmed by 7 bases and J by 4 bases, leaving 19 bases between them. The CDR3 sequence is 15 residues long. The germline gives CDR1 MNHEY, CDR2 SMNVEV (reference sequence).

The chain joins TRBV5-4 to TRBJ2-7; perhaps TRBD1 as D (5 bases). Germline CDR1 is SGHNT and CDR2 is YYREEE (reference sequence). Trimming stripped 0 bases from V and 2 bases from J, with 15 bases between. The CDR3 sequence is 16 residues long. CDR3 region: CASSLGQGLPTYEQYF. CDR3 DNA: TGTGCCAGCAGCTTGGGTCAGGGCTTACCCACCTACGAGCAGTACTTC.

This clone has a single count. CDR3 residues: CASSLVQGYEQFF. The DNA for the CDR3 is TGTGCCAGCAGCTTAGTACAGGGATATGAGCAGTTCTTC. The chain is built from TRBV7-2 and TRBJ2-1, with D perhaps TRBD1 (6 bases). Germline V CDR1 and CDR2: SGHTA, FQGNSA. The CDR3 runs 13 residues. Trimming stripped 1 base from V and 8 bases from J, with 9 bases between.

The J gene is TRBJ1-3, the V gene TRBV6-4, with D unresolved. V was trimmed by 3 bases and J by 4 bases, leaving 10 bases between them. Germline V gene lookup returns CDR1 MRHNA and CDR2 SNTAGT. The length of the CDR3 is 14 residues. The CDR3 coding sequence is TGTGCCAGCAGTGAAGAAGCGGAAGGAAACACCATATATTTT. Protein sequence: CASSEEAEGNTIYF.

The rearrangement links TRBV7-9 to TRBJ2-3, with TRBD1 as a possible D gene (6 bases). CDR1 and CDR2 (germline): SEHNR, FQNEAQ (reference sequence). This CDR3 spans 16 amino acids. With 1 base removed from V and 6 bases from J, the gap between germline ends came to 17 bases. CDR3 residues: CASSLVHAGDSDTQYF. Here the CDR3 DNA reads TGTGCCAGCAGCTTAGTTCACGCAGGGGATTCTGATACGCAGTATTTT.

This chain links TRBV5-6 with TRBJ1-1; TRBD1 agrees at 7 bases. V was clipped by 0 bases and J by 4 bases; unmatched bases: 9. There are 16 residues in the CDR3. Germline V gene sequence: CDR1 SGHDT, CDR2 YYEEEE. The DNA for the CDR3 is TGTGCCAGCAGCTTGGCCGACAGGGAGGTCGGCACTGAAGCTTTCTTT. It codes for CASSLADREVGTEAFF.

V gene TRBV30 combines with J gene TRBJ1-4, with D perhaps matching TRBD1 (6 bases). Trimming took off 6 bases at V and 0 bases at J, with 8 bases between the two ends. The CDR3 length is 13 residues. Looked up from germline, CDR1 is GTSNPN and CDR2 is SVGIG (reference sequence). CDR3 region: CACRGSTNEKLFF. CDR3 coding DNA: TGTGCCTGCAGGGGCTCAACTAATGAAAAACTGTTTTTT.